A single sample gave rise to the 18 T cell receptor beta chains below, sequenced in a study of T-cell reconstitution after alpha-beta-depleted transplantation in children. Molecular barcoding with unique molecular identifiers was used for the TCRbeta library. TCRdb fed the PCR reads into MiXCR, producing one record per CDR3 protein. The sample includes 450,000 to 600,000 distinct CDR3 sequences, less than 35% of them seen just once. The sample in question was PBMCs from the stem cell graft donor, obtained from the stem cell graft. The receptors here all came from a human donor who donated a stem cell graft to a child with aplastic anemia.

The rearrangement links TRBV5-6 to TRBJ1-2; the D gene is possibly TRBD1 (5 bases). V was shortened by 4 bases and J by 4 bases, with 14 bases between the two germline ends. The CDR3 has 14 amino acids. Germline CDR1 SGHDT, CDR2 YYEEEE. CDR3 residues: CASSGQTRGYGYTF. The DNA for the CDR3 is TGTGCCAGCAGCGGGCAAACTAGGGGCTATGGCTACACCTTC.

The genes are TRBV7-2 and TRBJ1-1, with D hard to call. Germline assignment: CDR1 SGHTA and CDR2 FQGNSA. The CDR3 length is 15 residues. Trimming pared 0 bases from V and 0 bases from J, leaving 8 bases between. The CDR3 DNA reads as TGTGCCAGCAGCTTAGCGGCGCAGATGAACACTGAAGCTTTCTTT. It specifies CASSLAAQMNTEAFF.

CDR3 in amino acids: CASSLTSGSWYEQFF. CDR3 DNA: TGTGCCAGCAGCTTAACTAGCGGGAGTTGGTATGAGCAGTTCTTC. The chain has TRBV5-6 and TRBJ2-1; TRBD2 matches at 11 bases. Germline lookup yields CDR1 SGHDT and CDR2 YYEEEE. The CDR3 loop spans 15 amino acids. The V segment lost 2 bases and the J segment 8 bases; nucleotides outside the gene matches: 6.

This chain uses TRBV6-6 with TRBJ1-1; D is uncertain. Trimming left V 4 bases short and J 5 bases short, with 14 bases between. The CDR3 loop spans 14 amino acids. CDR1 and CDR2 from the germline V gene are MNHNY and SVGAGI (reference sequence). Written as DNA, the CDR3 is TGTGCCAGCAGTTCCCTCGGTGAAGGAACTGAAGCTTTCTTT. This codes for CASSSLGEGTEAFF.

This chain links TRBV11-2 with TRBJ1-4; no clear D gene. Germline assignment: CDR1 SGHAT and CDR2 FQNNGV. The CDR3 is made up of 13 amino acids. V was cut by 1 base and J by 5 bases, with 5 bases left in between. The CDR3 nucleotides read TGTGCCAGCAGCTTAGGAGCAAATGAAAAACTGTTTTTT. Its translation: CASSLGANEKLFF.

V and J are TRBV4-3 and TRBJ2-3; 9 bases match TRBD2. Looked up from germline, CDR1 is LGHNA and CDR2 is YSLEER. This CDR3 contains 17 residues. J was trimmed by 4 bases and V by 2 bases; bases with no gene match: 10. CDR3 sequence reads: CASSQNPGGRASDTQYF. In DNA, the CDR3 is TGCGCCAGCAGCCAAAACCCAGGCGGGAGGGCCTCAGATACGCAGTATTTT.

This clonotype was counted a few times. V is TRBV20-1 and J is TRBJ1-3; D unresolved. Trimming pared 1 base from V and 4 bases from J, leaving 11 bases between. CDR3 length: 14 amino acids. Germline CDR1 and CDR2: DFQATT and SNEGSKA (reference sequence). Here the CDR3 reads CSARGELGGNTIYF. CDR3 sequence (DNA): TGCAGTGCTAGAGGAGAACTGGGCGGAAACACCATATATTTT.

This clonotype was observed a few times. V gene TRBV5-4 combines with J gene TRBJ2-2; 9 bases fit TRBD2. The germline CDR1 and CDR2 sequences are SGHNT and YYREEE (reference sequence). The CDR3 has 16 amino acids. Trimming took 0 bases from V and 5 from J; bases not matched to a gene: 5. The CDR3 protein is CASSLAAGGPTGELFF. The CDR3 region has the DNA TGTGCCAGCAGCTTGGCGGCGGGAGGGCCGACCGGGGAGCTGTTTTTT.

This CDR3 reads CASSFSTGLSGANVLTF. In nucleotides, the CDR3 is TGTGCCAGCAGCTTTTCGACAGGGCTCTCTGGGGCCAACGTCCTGACTTTC. The chain is built from TRBV11-3 and TRBJ2-6; 7 positions match TRBD1. The germline gives CDR1 SGHNT, CDR2 YENEEA. The trim removed 3 bases at V and 0 bases at J, leaving 5 bases unmatched. The CDR3 contains 17 residues. Together with reference TRBV11-3 and TRBJ2-6, the CDR3 gives the full variable domain: EAGVVQSPRYKIIEKKQPVAFWCNPISGHNTLYWYLQNLGQGPELLIRYENEEAVDDSQLPKDRFSAERLKGVDSTLKIQPAELGDSAVYLCASSFSTGLSGANVLTFGAGSRLTVL.

The rearrangement joins TRBV5-1 to TRBJ2-5; D is perhaps TRBD2 (6 bases). This CDR3 region has 17 residues. Trimming cost V 2 bases and J 1 base, with 18 bases left between them. The germline V gene has CDR1 SGHRS and CDR2 YFSETQ. The CDR3 here is CASSFQTRAVSQETQYF. The CDR3 nucleotides read TGCGCCAGCAGCTTCCAGACTAGGGCGGTATCCCAAGAGACCCAGTACTTC.

The J gene is TRBJ2-2, the V gene TRBV19; D gene unclear. V lost 6 bases and J 3 bases, leaving 8 bases between the germline ends. This CDR3 has 13 amino acids. Per germline, CDR1 LNHDA and CDR2 SQIVND (reference sequence). The CDR3 loop is CASSHPDTGELFF. The CDR3 DNA reads TGTGCCAGTAGCCATCCGGACACCGGGGAGCTGTTTTTT.

The chain recombines TRBV12-3 or TRBV12-4 with TRBJ2-1; 12 bases align to TRBD2. This CDR3 has 15 amino acids. V gave up 5 bases and J gave up 5 bases; unmatched junction bases: 4. The CDR3: CASSPRLAGDNEQFF. As DNA, the CDR3 is TGTGCCAGCAGTCCGAGACTAGCGGGAGACAATGAGCAGTTCTTC.

This chain joins TRBV6-2 or TRBV6-3 and TRBJ2-2; TRBD2 agrees at 8 bases. The CDR3 extends over 16 amino acids. V trimming: 6 bases; J trimming: 3 bases; junction bases outside the gene matches: 9. Germline V gives CDR1 MNHEY, CDR2 SVGEGT. The CDR3 loop reads CASSRSGLDYTGELFF. The CDR3 nucleotides read TGTGCCAGCAGCAGATCGGGACTAGATTACACCGGGGAGCTGTTTTTT.

V gene TRBV19 combines with J gene TRBJ2-7, with D perhaps matching TRBD1 (5 bases). Trimming removed 9 bases from V and 3 bases from J, with 15 bases in between. Looked up from germline, CDR1 is LNHDA and CDR2 is SQIVND (reference sequence). The CDR3 totals 13 residues. The chain's CDR3 is CARIKTVLYEQYV. The CDR3 DNA reads as TGTGCCAGAATAAAGACAGTTCTCTACGAGCAGTACGTC.

The genes are TRBV6-5 and TRBJ2-1; 9 nucleotides line up with TRBD2. The germline V gene has CDR1 MNHEY and CDR2 SVGAGI. CDR3 length: 16 residues. V dropped 3 bases and J dropped 5; count of bases not matched to a gene: 8. The CDR3 bases are TGTGCCAGCAGTTATTCGGCCCTAGCGGGGAACAATGAGCAGTTCTTC. Translating gives CASSYSALAGNNEQFF.

The chain combines TRBV18 with TRBJ2-3, with TRBD1 matching over 9 bases. This CDR3 has 12 residues. Germline V gene lookup returns CDR1 KGHSH and CDR2 LQKENI. Losses at the gene ends were 5 bases for V and 10 bases for J; bases not matched to a gene: 4. The CDR3 bases are TGTGCCAGCTCAACACAGGGGGCCGCGCAGTATTTT. Protein sequence: CASSTQGAAQYF.

This clonotype has just a few counts. The chain joins TRBV6-1 to TRBJ2-2; 7 nucleotides align to TRBD2. The length of the CDR3 is 19 residues. Germline V gives CDR1 MNHNS, CDR2 SASEGT. J lost 2 bases, V lost 4 bases, and 16 bases had no gene match. The CDR3 here is CASSGIARGRAPNTGELFF. For the CDR3, the DNA is TGTGCCAGCAGTGGCATCGCTCGGGGGAGGGCCCCCAACACCGGGGAGCTGTTTTTT.

This chain links TRBV6-5 with TRBJ1-2; no clear D gene. The ends were cut back, 0 bases at V and 7 bases at J, with 15 bases in the middle. The CDR3 is 15 residues long. Germline assignment: CDR1 MNHEY and CDR2 SVGAGI. The CDR3 nucleotides are TGTGCCAGCAGTTACTCGATTTCCCGGGTAGCTGGCTACACCTTC. Protein product: CASSYSISRVAGYTF.